This T cell receptor (beta chain) came from a study of T cells in tumors and immune-related adverse events. Here immunoSEQ multiplex PCR was the method, and the copy in TCRdb shows in-frame clones only, minus some. The sample lists roughly 8,300 clones, roughly 94% seen once, with less than 2.5% in the top ten. CDR1 is SGHDT and CDR2 is YYEEEE in the germline V gene. V lost 2 bases, J lost 2 bases, and 17 bases lay in between. The CDR3 is 17 residues long. Sequences were derived from lymph node tissue, sampled from a patient treated with anti-PD-1 therapy. The receptor was derived from a female donor with metastatic renal cell carcinoma. The chain uses TRBV5-6 and TRBJ2-1; a possible D gene is TRBD1 (6 bases). CDR3 residues: CASSLDGGLGTYNEQFF. DNA for the CDR3: TGTGCCAGCAGCTTAGATGGGGGCTTAGGGACCTACAATGAGCAGTTCTTC.